A single sample gave rise to the 2 T cell receptor beta chains below, sequenced in a study of T cell responses to AZD1222 COVID-19 vaccine. Measured with immunoSEQ multiplex PCR; TCRdb has only the in-frame clones, and not every one. Among about 140,000 clones listed, over 85% were seen once. The sequences come from peripheral blood, collected 28 days after the second AZD1222 dose. These receptors came from an adult who received the AZD1222 COVID-19 vaccine.

This clone was seen a few times. The genes are TRBV9 and TRBJ1-6; a weak D match, TRBD1 (6 bases). Germline values: CDR1 SGDLS, CDR2 YYNGEE. V was cut by 3 bases and J by 10 bases, with 17 bases left in between. The length of the CDR3 is 15 residues. CDR3 in DNA: TGTGCCAGCAGCGGGGACCACAGGGTCGAGTCACCCCTCCACTTT. This gives the protein CASSGDHRVESPLHF.

V gene TRBV30 combines with J gene TRBJ2-7; D unclear. Germline lookup yields CDR1 GTSNPN and CDR2 SVGIG (reference sequence). Trimming left V 3 bases short and J 2 bases short, with 11 bases between. The CDR3 has 13 amino acids. The DNA of the CDR3 is TGTGCCTGGAGAAGACTCCTTACCTACGAGCAGTACTTC. Translation gives CAWRRLLTYEQYF. Full variable domain (rest looked up from reference TRBV30 and TRBJ2-7): SQTIHQWPATLVQPVGSPLSLECTVEGTSNPNLYWYRQAAGRGLQLLFYSVGIGQISSEVPQNLSASRPQDRQFILSSKKLLLSDSGFYLCAWRRLLTYEQYFGPGTRLTVT.